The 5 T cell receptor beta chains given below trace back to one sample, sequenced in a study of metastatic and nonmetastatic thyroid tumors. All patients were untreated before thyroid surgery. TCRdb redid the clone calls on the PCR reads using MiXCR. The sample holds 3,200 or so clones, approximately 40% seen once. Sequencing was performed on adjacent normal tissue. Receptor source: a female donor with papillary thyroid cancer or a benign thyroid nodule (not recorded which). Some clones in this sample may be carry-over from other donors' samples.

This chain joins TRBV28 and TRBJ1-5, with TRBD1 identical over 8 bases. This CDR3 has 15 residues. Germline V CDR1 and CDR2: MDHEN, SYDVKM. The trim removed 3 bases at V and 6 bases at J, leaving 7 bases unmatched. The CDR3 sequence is CASSFLDRAGQPQHF. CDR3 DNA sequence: TGTGCCAGCAGTTTCCTGGACAGGGCAGGTCAGCCCCAGCATTTT.

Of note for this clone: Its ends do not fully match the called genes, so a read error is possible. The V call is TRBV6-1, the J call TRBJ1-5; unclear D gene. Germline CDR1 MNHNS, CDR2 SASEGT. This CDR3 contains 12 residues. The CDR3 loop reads CASMPRPVPLHF. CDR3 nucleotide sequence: TGTGCCAGCATGCCCCGTCCGGTGCCCCTGCATTTT.

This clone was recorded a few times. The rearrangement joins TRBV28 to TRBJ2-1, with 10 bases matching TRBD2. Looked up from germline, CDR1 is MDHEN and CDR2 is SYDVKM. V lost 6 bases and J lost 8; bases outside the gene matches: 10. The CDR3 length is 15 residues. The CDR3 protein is CASRSGTSALYEQFF. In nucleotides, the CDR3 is TGTGCCAGCAGGTCCGGGACTAGCGCCTTGTATGAGCAGTTCTTC. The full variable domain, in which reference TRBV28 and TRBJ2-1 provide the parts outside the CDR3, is DVKVTQSSRYLVKRTGEKVFLECVQDMDHENMFWYRQDPGLGLRLIYFSYDVKMKEKGDIPEGYSVSREKKERFSLILESASTNQTSMYLCASRSGTSALYEQFFGPGTRLTVL.

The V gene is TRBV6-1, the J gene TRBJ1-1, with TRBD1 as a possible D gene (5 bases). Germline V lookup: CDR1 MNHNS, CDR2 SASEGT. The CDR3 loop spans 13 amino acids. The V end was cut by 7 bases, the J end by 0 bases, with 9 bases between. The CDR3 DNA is TGTGCCAGCACGACAGCAATGAACACTGAAGCTTTCTTT. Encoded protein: CASTTAMNTEAFF.

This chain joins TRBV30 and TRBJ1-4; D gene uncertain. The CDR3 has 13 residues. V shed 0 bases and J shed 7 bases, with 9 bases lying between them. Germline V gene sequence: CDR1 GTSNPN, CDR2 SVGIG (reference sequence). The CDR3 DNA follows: TGTGCCTGGAGTGTTGGTGTTTTTGAAAAACTGTTTTTT. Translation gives CAWSVGVFEKLFF.